The next 20 T cell receptor beta chains were all read from a single sample in a study of cytomegalovirus exposure and HLA in healthy donors. Vbeta (60) and Jbeta (13) primers were used in the PCR. Data came from immunoSEQ multiplex PCR; TCRdb stores just in-frame clones and leaves some out. The sample shows 90,000 to 150,000 clones, 75% of them seen only once. Sequenced material: PBMCs. The receptors derive from a woman aged 40 to 49 in good health and CMV-seropositive.

There are a few counts of this clone. This chain joins TRBV19 and TRBJ1-2; 8 bases are a match to TRBD1. This CDR3 contains 14 residues. After removal of 5 bases from V and 5 bases from J, the junction contained 7 bases not matched to a gene. Germline V gene lookup returns CDR1 LNHDA and CDR2 SQIVND (reference sequence). For the CDR3, the DNA is TGTGCCAGTAGTCCTCAGACAGGGGAGTATGGCTACACCTTC. It encodes CASSPQTGEYGYTF.

The chain links TRBV7-9 to TRBJ1-1; 9 bases agree with TRBD1. The CDR3 spans 17 residues. CDR1 and CDR2 (germline): SEHNR, FQNEAQ (reference sequence). The V segment lost 4 bases and the J segment 4 bases; nucleotides outside the gene matches: 13. This chain's CDR3 is CASSYFTGQGRGTEAFF. The CDR3 coding sequence is TGTGCCAGCAGCTACTTTACGGGACAGGGCCGTGGCACTGAAGCTTTCTTT.

This clone has just a few counts. The rearrangement uses TRBV5-1 and TRBJ2-1; 15 positions match TRBD2. Germline V gene lookup returns CDR1 SGHRS and CDR2 YFSETQ. This CDR3 spans 19 amino acids. V shed 4 bases and J 5 bases; nucleotides not matched to a gene: 13. The CDR3 region is CASSPYGWGLAGGNNEQFF. Here the CDR3 DNA reads TGCGCCAGCAGCCCCTATGGTTGGGGACTAGCGGGAGGCAACAATGAGCAGTTCTTC. Drawing the rest from reference TRBV5-1 and TRBJ2-1, the complete variable domain is KAGVTQTPRYLIKTRGQQVTLSCSPISGHRSVSWYQQTPGQGLQFLFEYFSETQRNKGNFPGRFSGRQFSNSRSEMNVSTLELGDSALYLCASSPYGWGLAGGNNEQFFGPGTRLTVL.

The count of this clone is one. The rearrangement links TRBV19 to TRBJ1-4, with TRBD1 matching over 8 bases. The ends lost 6 bases at V and 7 bases at J; junction bases unmatched: 7. Looked up from germline, CDR1 is LNHDA and CDR2 is SQIVND (reference sequence). The CDR3 covers 14 residues. CDR3 region: CASSNRGDSEKLFF. CDR3 coding DNA: TGTGCCAGTAGCAACAGGGGGGATAGTGAAAAACTGTTTTTT. Full variable domain (rest looked up from reference TRBV19 and TRBJ1-4): DGGITQSPKYLFRKEGQNVTLSCEQNLNHDAMYWYRQDPGQGLRLIYYSQIVNDFQKGDIAEGYSVSREKKESFPLTVTSAQKNPTAFYLCASSNRGDSEKLFFGSGTQLSVL.

This chain connects TRBV21-1 to TRBJ2-5; the D call in the table, TRBD1, was not verified against the DNA. TRBV21-1 is tagged as a pseudogene. The CDR3 is made up of 15 amino acids. The CDR3 here is CASSKDQGVEETQYF. CDR3 DNA: TGTGCCAGCAGCAAAGATCAAGGGGTTGAAGAGACCCAGTACTTC.

The chain employs TRBV7-2 and TRBJ2-5; D ambiguous. V shed 3 bases and J shed 4 bases, with 6 bases lying between them. The CDR3 contains 12 residues. Per the germline V gene, CDR1 is SGHTA and CDR2 is FQGNSA. This chain's CDR3 is CASSFYPETQYF. CDR3 DNA sequence: TGTGCCAGCAGCTTCTATCCAGAGACCCAGTACTTC.

This clone was observed a few times. The chain recombines TRBV2 with TRBJ1-1; a weak D match, TRBD1 (6 bases). The V end was cut by 6 bases, the J end by 6 bases, with 14 bases between. The CDR3 covers 13 residues. The V gene's germline CDR1 is SNHLY and CDR2 FYNNEI. For the CDR3, the DNA is TGTGCCAGCAGCAGGGGCCAGGGAGCTGAAGCTTTCTTT. Translating it yields CASSRGQGAEAFF.

The chain combines TRBV11-2 with TRBJ2-6; unclear D gene. Germline assignment: CDR1 SGHAT and CDR2 FQNNGV. CDR3 length: 14 residues. Trimming removed 5 bases at V and 1 base at J, with 6 bases between. Here the CDR3 reads CASSTPSGANVLTF. Written as DNA, the CDR3 is TGTGCCAGCAGCACACCTTCTGGGGCCAACGTCCTGACTTTC.

This clone was seen a single time. The genes are TRBV6-4 and TRBJ1-2; D unclear. There are 12 residues in the CDR3. In germline, CDR1 is MRHNA, CDR2 SNTAGT. V was pared by 2 bases and J by 1 base, with 2 bases between. The CDR3 bases are TGTGCCAGCAGTGACCATAACTATGGCTACACCTTC. Residues: CASSDHNYGYTF.

This sequence joins TRBV19 and TRBJ2-5; TRBD2 is a possible D gene (5 bases). Germline V gene data show CDR1 as LNHDA and CDR2 as SQIVND (reference sequence). V was cut by 8 bases and J by 5 bases, with 21 bases left in between. The CDR3 length is 15 residues. The CDR3 protein is CASSKRTAGAETQYF. In DNA form, the CDR3 reads TGTGCCAGTTCGAAGCGGACCGCGGGCGCGGAGACCCAGTACTTC.

This chain links TRBV5-1 with TRBJ2-1; TRBD1 matches 7 bases. CDR3 length: 15 amino acids. In germline, CDR1 is SGHRS, CDR2 YFSETQ. V gave up 4 bases and J gave up 3 bases; unmatched junction bases: 7. The CDR3 bases are TGCGCCAGCAGCCGTGACAGGGTAAGCTACAATGAGCAGTTCTTC. Its translation: CASSRDRVSYNEQFF.

This clone was detected once. The chain joins TRBV29-1 to TRBJ2-2; a possible D gene is TRBD1 (5 bases). Germline assignment: CDR1 SQVTM and CDR2 ANQGSEA. The CDR3 is 12 amino acids. V dropped 1 base and J dropped 8 bases, with 8 bases sitting between them. In DNA, the CDR3 is TGCAGCGTTGAAGCCAGGGTAGGGGAGCTGTTTTTT. Translated, it gives CSVEARVGELFF.

V gene TRBV4-3 combines with J gene TRBJ2-4; possible D gene TRBD1, 6 bases. CDR3 length: 14 residues. Trimming took 5 bases from V and 8 from J, leaving 16 bases between them. Germline values: CDR1 LGHNA, CDR2 YSLEER. CDR3 nucleotides: TGCGCCAGCAGCAAACAGGGACATGGAGACATTCAGTACTTC. Protein: CASSKQGHGDIQYF.

This clone occurred once. CDR3 nucleotide sequence: TGTGCCAGCAGGCTAGCGGGGATCCGAAACAATGAGCAGTTCTTC. As protein: CASRLAGIRNNEQFF. The V and J genes are TRBV6-5 and TRBJ2-1; 9 bases map to TRBD2. The CDR3 extends over 15 amino acids. V lost 6 bases, J lost 5 bases, and 8 bases stayed unmatched. Germline loops: CDR1 MNHEY, CDR2 SVGAGI.

The gene calls are TRBV12-2 and TRBJ1-1. TRBV12-2 is a listed pseudogene. The CDR3 runs 14 residues. The CDR3 protein is CASRCPYDSTEAFF. CDR3 nucleotides: TGTGCAAGTCGCTGTCCCTATGACTCCACTGAAGCTTTCTTT.

The sample holds many counts of this clone. The V call is TRBV19, the J call TRBJ1-6; no definite D call. CDR3 length equals 12 residues. Germline V gene sequence: CDR1 LNHDA, CDR2 SQIVND (reference sequence). Trimming removed 2 bases at V and 8 bases at J, with 4 bases between. The DNA for the CDR3 is TGTGCCAGTAGTATAAGCGATTCACCCCTCCACTTT. Translated, it gives CASSISDSPLHF.

The chain recombines TRBV9 with TRBJ2-1; 10 nucleotides line up with TRBD2. CDR1 and CDR2 from the germline V gene are SGDLS and YYNGEE. Losses at the gene ends were 0 bases for V and 8 bases for J; bases not matched to a gene: 5. The CDR3 has 15 amino acids. The CDR3 bases are TGTGCCAGCAGCGTAGAAAGCGGGGGGGCATATGAGCAGTTCTTC. This gives the protein CASSVESGGAYEQFF.

The chain combines TRBV6-5 with TRBJ2-2; 10 nucleotides align to TRBD2. Germline loops: CDR1 MNHEY, CDR2 SVGAGI. The CDR3 contains 14 residues. V was clipped by 6 bases and J by 7 bases; unmatched bases: 5. CDR3 in amino acids: CASSQLAGYGELFF. CDR3 nucleotide sequence: TGTGCCAGCAGCCAACTAGCGGGATACGGGGAGCTGTTTTTT.

The V and J genes are TRBV11-2 and TRBJ1-4; 7 nucleotides match TRBD1. With V trimmed by 5 bases and J by 3 bases, 6 bases remained unmatched. The CDR3 sequence is 15 residues long. CDR1 is SGHAT and CDR2 is FQNNGV in the germline V gene. The CDR3 sequence is CASSKQGTANEKLFF. CDR3 DNA sequence: TGTGCCAGCAGCAAACAGGGGACGGCTAATGAAAAACTGTTTTTT.

This clone was recorded only once. This sequence joins TRBV15 and TRBJ2-1; tentative D call: TRBD1 (5 bases). The CDR3 loop spans 16 amino acids. The V and J ends lost 4 bases and 2 bases respectively, with 15 bases between them. Germline CDR1 reads LNHNV; CDR2 reads YYDKDF (reference sequence). CDR3 sequence reads: CATSTRSGRAYNEQFF. CDR3 in DNA: TGTGCCACCAGCACACGGTCCGGCAGGGCCTACAATGAGCAGTTCTTC.